Below are 28 T cell receptor beta chains sequenced from a single sample in a study of PD-L1 blockade in urothelial cancer (dated by TCRdb to about 2017). The library was prepared using the immunoSEQ multiplex PCR assay. TCRdb took over this immuneACCESS table, retaining in-frame rearrangements with V and J assigned. Such tables are incomplete; in checked studies, under half of the missing clones stem from an unresolved V gene, and the remainder is unexplained. The sample table records roughly 100,000 clones; roughly nine tenths of these occur just once. In total, the top ten clones hold 0.85% to 1% of the sample. The time point label here, explained by the study, means: pretreatment peripheral blood. This sample comprised PBMCs, obtained around atezolizumab (anti-PD-L1) treatment. The origin of the receptors is a woman of 80 years or more with urothelial cancer.

This clone occurred once. The gene calls are TRBV6-4 and TRBJ1-2, with D possibly TRBD1 on 5 matching bases. Trimming left V 3 bases short and J 4 bases short, with 12 bases between. CDR1 is MRHNA and CDR2 is SNTAGT in the germline V gene. The CDR3 sequence is 14 residues long. The CDR3 region is CASSEGASLYGYTF. The CDR3 DNA reads as TGTGCCAGCAGTGAAGGGGCATCGCTCTATGGCTACACCTTC.

This clone was observed once. The DNA for the CDR3 is TGTGCCAGCAGCTTAGTTTCTTTCGCGGGATCGAACACCGGGGAGCTGTTTTTT. This translates into CASSLVSFAGSNTGELFF. The chain combines TRBV11-2 with TRBJ2-2; tentatively, D is TRBD2 (6 bases). Per the germline V gene, CDR1 is SGHAT and CDR2 is FQNNGV. This CDR3 comprises 18 residues. V was cut by 1 base and J by 0 bases, with 15 bases left in between.

The V and J genes are TRBV7-8 and TRBJ2-7; TRBD1 matches 10 bases. CDR3 length equals 18 residues. J lost 2 bases, V lost 1 base, and 11 bases had no gene match. Germline CDR1 SGHVS, CDR2 FQNEAQ. This CDR3 reads CASSLVGGTGVGAYEQYF. CDR3 DNA sequence: TGTGCCAGCAGCTTAGTAGGGGGGACAGGGGTCGGAGCCTACGAGCAGTACTTC.

The chain joins TRBV5-6 to TRBJ1-2; maybe TRBD1 (6 bases). Germline V CDR1 and CDR2: SGHDT, YYEEEE. The CDR3 loop spans 15 amino acids. Trimming cost V 0 bases and J 4 bases, with 13 bases left between them. The CDR3 DNA follows: TGTGCCAGCAGCTTGGGGGACAACCCTGTCTATGGCTACACCTTC. Its translation is CASSLGDNPVYGYTF.

The CDR3 coding sequence is TGCAGCGTTTCTAGCGGTGGCTACGAGCAGTACTTC. Translation gives CSVSSGGYEQYF. The J gene is TRBJ2-7, the V gene TRBV29-1; 7 bases agree with TRBD2. V lost 5 bases to trimming and J lost 3 bases; unmatched junction nucleotides: 4. CDR3 length equals 12 residues. Germline V gene sequence: CDR1 SQVTM, CDR2 ANQGSEA.

The CDR3 nucleotides are TGTGCCAGCAGCGCAACCCAGGTTAGCAATCAGCCCCAGCATTTT. Its protein is CASSATQVSNQPQHF. The chain recombines TRBV2 with TRBJ1-5; no reliable D call. V was cut by 6 bases and J by 0 bases, with 12 bases left in between. Germline loops: CDR1 SNHLY, CDR2 FYNNEI. The CDR3 runs 15 residues.

The CDR3 loop is CSALIAGRSEQYF. Written as DNA, the CDR3 is TGCAGCGCCTTAATAGCGGGACGGTCCGAGCAGTACTTC. This chain connects TRBV29-1 to TRBJ2-5; TRBD2 agrees at 8 bases. The J call may be in error: the DNA end matches TRBJ2-7 better. Per the germline V gene, CDR1 is SQVTM and CDR2 is ANQGSEA. The CDR3 loop spans 13 amino acids.

This sequence joins TRBV7-8 and TRBJ1-1; D remains ambiguous. Trimming shortened V by 4 bases and J by 5 bases, and 14 bases separated the two germline ends. This CDR3 spans 14 amino acids. Looked up from germline, CDR1 is SGHVS and CDR2 is FQNEAQ. CDR3 sequence reads: CASSWRRVGTEAFF. The CDR3 DNA reads TGTGCCAGCAGCTGGAGGAGGGTTGGAACTGAAGCTTTCTTT.

This clone appeared once. This chain joins TRBV14 and TRBJ2-1; 11 bases are a match to TRBD2. The CDR3 totals 16 residues. V lost 4 bases and J lost 7; bases outside the gene matches: 9. Germline assignment: CDR1 SGHDN and CDR2 FVKESK. CDR3 loop: CASSLAGLAGWNEQFF. CDR3 bases: TGTGCCAGCAGCCTGGCCGGACTAGCGGGTTGGAATGAGCAGTTCTTC. Looking up the rest from reference TRBV14 and TRBJ2-1 gives the full variable domain: EAGVTQFPSHSVIEKGQTVTLRCDPISGHDNLYWYRRVMGKEIKFLLHFVKESKQDESGMPNNRFLAERTGGTYSTLKVQPAELEDSGVYFCASSLAGLAGWNEQFFGPGTRLTVL.

The rearrangement uses TRBV28 and TRBJ1-2; no clear D gene. With 10 bases removed from V and 2 bases from J, the gap between germline ends came to 14 bases. The V gene's germline CDR1 is MDHEN and CDR2 SYDVKM. This CDR3 region has 13 residues. The CDR3 reads CATQSGKNYGYTF. The CDR3 region has the DNA TGTGCCACCCAAAGCGGGAAAAACTATGGCTACACCTTC.

V and J are TRBV9 and TRBJ2-3; TRBD2 matches at 8 bases. V trimming: 2 bases; J trimming: 1 base; junction bases outside the gene matches: 6. Germline V lookup: CDR1 SGDLS, CDR2 YYNGEE. This CDR3 region has 16 residues. This CDR3 is CASSVGASGRTDTQYF. Written as DNA, the CDR3 is TGTGCCAGCAGCGTTGGGGCTAGCGGGCGCACAGATACGCAGTATTTT.

V is TRBV14 and J is TRBJ2-5; a weak D match, TRBD2 (7 bases). The end of the DNA fits TRBJ2-7 better, so the J call may be wrong. CDR3 size: 17 residues. Germline CDR1 is SGHDN and CDR2 is FVKESK. The CDR3 DNA reads TGTGCCAGCAGCAACTGGGGGGGCCAGGGCCGCGCCTACGAGCAGTACTTC. Residues: CASSNWGGQGRAYEQYF.

The chain has TRBV7-2 and TRBJ2-5; 13 bases agree with TRBD2. This CDR3 spans 17 amino acids. The germline gives CDR1 SGHTA, CDR2 FQGNSA. Trimming at V came to 1 base and at J to 5 bases, leaving 7 bases not matched to a gene. The CDR3 sequence: CASSLVTSGRGLETQYF. The CDR3 region has the DNA TGTGCCAGCAGCTTAGTCACTAGCGGGAGGGGTTTGGAGACCCAGTACTTC.

In its sample, this clone was seen once. This chain links TRBV27 with TRBJ2-2; 7 bases align to TRBD2. CDR3 length equals 16 residues. Germline V CDR1 and CDR2: MNHEY, SMNVEV (reference sequence). V shed 7 bases, J shed 4 bases, and the junction held 12 bases outside the gene matches. The CDR3 reads CASTPGGGSRTGELFF. CDR3 sequence (DNA): TGTGCCAGCACCCCGGGCGGCGGGAGTCGCACCGGGGAGCTGTTTTTT.

The genes are TRBV7-2 and TRBJ2-7; 7 bases fit TRBD2. CDR3 length: 18 amino acids. V lost 5 bases, J lost 4 bases, and 20 bases stayed unmatched. Germline assignment: CDR1 SGHTA and CDR2 FQGNSA. The CDR3 region is CASSPFSPGASGPYEQYF. As DNA, the CDR3 is TGTGCCAGCAGCCCATTCTCCCCCGGGGCTAGCGGACCATACGAGCAGTACTTC.

V is TRBV7-2 and J is TRBJ1-5, with 8 bases identical to TRBD1. The germline V gene encodes CDR1 SGHTA and CDR2 FQGNSA. The trim removed 5 bases at V and 1 base at J, leaving 4 bases unmatched. This CDR3 comprises 15 residues. CDR3 sequence (DNA): TGTGCCAGCAGCAAGGACAGGGTGAGCAATCAGCCCCAGCATTTT. This codes for CASSKDRVSNQPQHF. The entire variable domain, with the rest obtained from reference TRBV7-2 and TRBJ1-5, is as follows: GAGVSQSPSNKVTEKGKDVELRCDPISGHTALYWYRQSLGQGLEFLIYFQGNSAPDKSGLPSDRFSAERTGGSVSTLTIQRTQQEDSAVYLCASSKDRVSNQPQHFGDGTRLSIL.

The chain couples TRBV7-9 to TRBJ2-5; D may be TRBD2 (5 bases). V lost 8 bases, J lost 1 base, and 11 bases lay in between. Germline V gene data show CDR1 as SEHNR and CDR2 as FQNEAQ (reference sequence). This CDR3 region has 13 residues. As DNA, the CDR3 is TGTGCCAGCGGCGGCGGGTCCCAAGAGACCCAGTACTTC. This sequence encodes CASGGGSQETQYF.

This chain uses TRBV5-6 with TRBJ1-1, with D perhaps matching TRBD1 (5 bases). Germline CDR1 and CDR2: SGHDT and YYEEEE. With 3 bases removed from V and 4 bases from J, the gap between germline ends came to 16 bases. The CDR3 is 15 residues long. The CDR3 DNA reads as TGTGCCAGCAGCTGGAGGCGACCGGGGGGCACTGAAGCTTTCTTT. It is translated as CASSWRRPGGTEAFF.

This clone was counted a few times. The gene calls are TRBV18 and TRBJ2-1; the D is unclear. Trimming pared 3 bases from V and 1 base from J, leaving 13 bases between. The CDR3 consists of 16 residues. CDR1 and CDR2 from the germline V gene are KGHSH and LQKENI. CDR3 protein: CASSPSDPGSYNEQFF. CDR3 bases: TGTGCCAGCTCACCTTCTGACCCCGGGTCCTACAATGAGCAGTTCTTC.

J is TRBJ1-3 and V is TRBV6-1; 7 nucleotides align to TRBD1. From germline, CDR1 is MNHNS and CDR2 SASEGT. V lost 1 base, J lost 0 bases, and 6 bases stayed unmatched. The CDR3 consists of 17 residues. The CDR3: CASSEVAGGTSGNTIYF. The CDR3 region has the DNA TGTGCCAGCAGTGAAGTAGCAGGGGGTACCTCTGGAAACACCATATATTTT.

The V gene is TRBV6-5, the J gene TRBJ2-7, with 8 bases that match TRBD1. The CDR3 loop spans 14 amino acids. CDR1 is MNHEY and CDR2 is SVGAGI in the germline V gene. V lost 3 bases, J lost 6 bases, and 7 bases stayed unmatched. Here the CDR3 reads CASSYRGQGIEQYF. The CDR3 bases are TGTGCCAGCAGTTATCGAGGACAGGGCATCGAGCAGTACTTC.

The chain carries TRBV5-4 and TRBJ1-1, with D maybe TRBD1 (6 bases). CDR3 length equals 15 residues. V lost 0 bases and J 2 bases, leaving 11 bases between the germline ends. The germline gives CDR1 SGHNT, CDR2 YYREEE (reference sequence). CDR3 bases: TGTGCCAGCAGCTTGGCCGACAGGTTCAACACTGAAGCTTTCTTT. Its protein product is CASSLADRFNTEAFF.

The rearrangement links TRBV14 to TRBJ2-7, with D uncertain. V lost 5 bases, J lost 0 bases, and 2 bases lay in between. The CDR3 runs 11 residues. Germline V gene sequence: CDR1 SGHDN, CDR2 FVKESK. CDR3 DNA: TGTGCCAGCAGCTACTCCTACGAGCAGTACTTC. Residues: CASSYSYEQYF.

The CDR3 sequence is CASRSSGRANEQFF. As DNA, the CDR3 is TGTGCCAGCCGGTCTAGCGGGAGGGCCAATGAGCAGTTCTTC. The genes are TRBV28 and TRBJ2-1, with 12 bases that match TRBD2. The CDR3 covers 14 residues. Unmatched junction bases numbered 5, after V lost 8 bases and J lost 6 bases. The germline gives CDR1 MDHEN, CDR2 SYDVKM.

The chain recombines TRBV5-1 with TRBJ1-4; 8 positions match TRBD1. The ends lost 4 bases at V and 5 bases at J; junction bases unmatched: 7. The CDR3 sequence is 15 residues long. CDR1 is SGHRS, CDR2 YFSETQ, per germline. The CDR3 DNA is TGCGCCAGCAGCCCGGGGACAGGCCTAAATGAAAAACTGTTTTTT. As protein: CASSPGTGLNEKLFF.

The chain couples TRBV9 to TRBJ2-1; D perhaps matches TRBD2 (6 bases). The CDR3 contains 17 residues. V was trimmed by 0 bases and J by 1 base, leaving 14 bases between them. In germline, CDR1 is SGDLS, CDR2 YYNGEE. The CDR3: CASSVGGKMKSYNEQFF. As DNA, the CDR3 is TGTGCCAGCAGCGTAGGCGGGAAGATGAAGTCCTACAATGAGCAGTTCTTC.

The chain is built from TRBV6-5 and TRBJ2-6; weak D call: TRBD1 (6 bases). This CDR3 has 15 residues. Germline V gives CDR1 MNHEY, CDR2 SVGAGI. V gave up 10 bases and J gave up 0 bases, with 13 bases separating them. The CDR3 spells CATGQSLSGANVLTF. CDR3 in DNA: TGTGCCACCGGACAGAGCCTCTCTGGGGCCAACGTCCTGACTTTC.

V usage is TRBV5-5 and J usage is TRBJ1-4; D gene ambiguous. The CDR3 contains 15 residues. In germline, CDR1 is SGHKS, CDR2 YYEKEE (reference sequence). The V and J ends lost 1 base and 5 bases respectively, with 12 bases between them. This CDR3 is CASSLSGNLNEKLFF. In DNA form, the CDR3 reads TGTGCCAGCAGCTTGTCCGGGAATCTAAATGAAAAACTGTTTTTT.